The source of this TCR beta chain is a study of T cell responses to AZD1222 COVID-19 vaccine (dated by TCRdb to the early 2020s). In terms of the full investigation: TCR sequencing was performed for 230 to 250 trial participants, of whom about 200 were given two doses of AZD1222 and around 25 were given two doses of MenACWY control vaccine. Trial participants were enrolled into age subgroups of 18-55, 56-69 and 70-plus years, which contained around 150, 29 and 61 TCR-sequenced participants, respectively.

Findings and caveats that apply to the study as a whole: Most participants were white British and females outnumbered males, and the authors suggested that clonal diversity may have been underestimated. Reportedly, close to half of the unique spike-specific TCRs recognized epitopes lying outside the regions that are mutated in the B.1.351 and B.1.1.7 variants. Conclusions about previously exposed vaccinees are limited, since just 5 to 7 AZD1222 recipients were seropositive for SARS-CoV-2 at baseline. The 56-69-year group was small, and its depth increase did not reach significance, likely because of low power. The vaccine-associated CD4 TCRs covered the entire spike protein, and the dominant responses fell in regions 160-218 and 743-854. Because no samples from the day 14 peak response were available, repertoires could be characterized only after the peak T cell response. A significant rise in spike-specific TCR breadth and depth was observed after two AZD1222 doses relative to day 0 and relative to MenACWY recipients.

The time point label corresponds to: about 28 days (+/-7) after the second vaccine dose. AZD1222 recipients whose second dose came at about 4 weeks and those whose second dose came at about 12 weeks were combined into one group, since spike-specific TCR depth and breadth did not differ between the two schedules. Vaccinee samples were obtained from the UK trials COV001 and COV002, which included a single-blind randomized controlled phase 2/3 trial of AZD1222 (ChAdOx1 nCoV-19) in healthy adults. Trial participant PBMC samples were collected at day 0 and day 28 after the second dose for TCRbeta chain sequencing. Reading from cysteine to phenylalanine, the CDR3 counts 16 amino acids. Only the CDR3 DNA is retained, 48 bases long and in frame from the first base. V is shortened by 7 bases, J by 8 bases, and the region joining them spans 23 bases. The germline V gene provides CDR1 SNHLY and CDR2 FYNNEI.

The CDR3 regions of human TCRbeta chains were subjected to immunosequencing. On the study's bioinformatics: Repertoire TCRs were matched against a reference library of SARS-CoV-2-specific TCRs generated with the MIRA antigen-specificity platform. Breadth was defined as the fraction of unique TCRs that were SARS-CoV-2-associated. Depth was defined as the fraction of total T cells that were SARS-CoV-2-associated. Using the MIRA data, every spike-specific TCR was mapped to the spike region that the TCR reacted to and assigned to either a CD4 or a CD8 class. Log10-transformed breadth and depth values were compared by one-way ANOVA with Sidak's multiple comparisons tests. Sourced from immuneACCESS, this table was stored by TCRdb with only in-frame sequences that have V and J called. A share of the clones is absent; for the studies checked, an unresolved V gene accounts for under half, and the remainder has no known explanation. That table is the source of V, J and clone size, and D and trimming were worked out from the DNA. This sample has under 150,000 clones in its table, and about nine tenths of those were observed once. 1.5% to 2% of the sample is taken by the ten largest.

Points on this clone: The antigen this receptor binds is unknown. The input lacks base qualities; no much larger clone sits a single base away.

The material was peripheral blood, obtained 28 days after the second AZD1222 dose. The chain employs TRBV2 and TRBJ1-4; the D gene cannot be resolved reliably. The source is an adult who received the AZD1222 COVID-19 vaccine. The DNA sequence is TGTGCCAGCATGGCCCGGGCCCCCAGTGGCCGGGAAAAACTGTTTTTT. It codes for CASMARAPSGREKLFF.